The clone carrying this TCR beta chain was found many times. The amount of total RNA extracted per sample was at least 5 micrograms. The data derive from a study of blood T cells in healthy people across ages. The authors ran a second PCR of 7 to 11 cycles using a sample-barcoded 5' primer and a J-beta primer mix. TCRdb re-called the 5' RACE reads through MiXCR, storing one row per CDR3 protein. In the table there are about 930,000 distinct CDR3 sequences, approximately 32% of which are singletons. Germline loops: CDR1 MDHEN, CDR2 SYDVKM. This CDR3 is built from 15 residues. V was clipped by 4 bases and J by 7 bases, with 20 bases between them. The same sample was also studied in work on T cells of mothers and their children. That investigation notes: For each mother, over 10 million TCR beta CDR3 reads were obtained, and for each child, some 3 million.

The sequence was obtained from a woman in her 40s in good health. V gene TRBV28 combines with J gene TRBJ2-7, with D unresolved. The specimen was blood. The CDR3 DNA sequence: TGTGCCAGCAGTTCAAAAATCCGGGCGTTCGGGGAGCAGTACTTC. It translates to CASSSKIRAFGEQYF.